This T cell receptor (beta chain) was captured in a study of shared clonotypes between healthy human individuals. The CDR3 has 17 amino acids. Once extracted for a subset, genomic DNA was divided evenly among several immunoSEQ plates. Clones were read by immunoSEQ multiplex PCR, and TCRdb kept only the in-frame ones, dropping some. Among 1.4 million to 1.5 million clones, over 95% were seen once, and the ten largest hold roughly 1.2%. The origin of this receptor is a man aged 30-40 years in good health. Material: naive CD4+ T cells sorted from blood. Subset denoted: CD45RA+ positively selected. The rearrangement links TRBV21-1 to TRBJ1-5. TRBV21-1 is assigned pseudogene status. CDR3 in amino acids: CASSKVPPAGGHQPQHF. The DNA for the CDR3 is TGTGCCAGCAGCAAAGTCCCGCCAGCGGGGGGCCATCAGCCCCAGCATTTT.